The 2 T cell receptor beta chains presented below share a single source sample, sequenced in a study of blood T cell repertoires in COVID-19. Clones were sequenced by immunoSEQ multiplex PCR, and TCRdb holds only the in-frame ones, with some missing. There are approximately 150,000 clones in the sample; around nine tenths occur only once, and over 1.5% lies in the top ten. Sequenced input: peripheral blood. The source is a woman in her sixties with acute or convalescent COVID-19.

This chain joins TRBV20-1 and TRBJ2-1; 10 bases agree with TRBD2. In germline, CDR1 is DFQATT, CDR2 SNEGSKA (reference sequence). CDR3 size: 11 residues. The V and J ends lost 6 bases and 13 bases, in that order; junction bases with no gene match: 6. CDR3 DNA: TGCAGTGCCCGCCGACTAGCGGGCCAGTTCTTC. Translation gives CSARRLAGQFF.

This rearrangement joins TRBV7-6 to TRBJ2-5; 9 bases align to TRBD2. Germline CDR1 reads SGHVS; CDR2 reads FNYEAQ. The CDR3 has 15 residues. The J segment lost 4 bases and the V segment lost 0 bases, leaving 3 bases of the junction unmatched. The CDR3 loop is CASSLASGGGETQYF. In DNA form, the CDR3 reads TGTGCCAGCAGCTTAGCTAGCGGGGGCGGAGAGACCCAGTACTTC. The whole variable domain, remainder taken from reference TRBV7-6 and TRBJ2-5, is GAGVSQSPRYKVTKRGQDVALRCDPISGHVSLYWYRQALGQGPEFLTYFNYEAQQDKSGLPNDRFSAERPEGSISTLTIQRTEQRDSAMYRCASSLASGGGETQYFGPGTRLLVL.